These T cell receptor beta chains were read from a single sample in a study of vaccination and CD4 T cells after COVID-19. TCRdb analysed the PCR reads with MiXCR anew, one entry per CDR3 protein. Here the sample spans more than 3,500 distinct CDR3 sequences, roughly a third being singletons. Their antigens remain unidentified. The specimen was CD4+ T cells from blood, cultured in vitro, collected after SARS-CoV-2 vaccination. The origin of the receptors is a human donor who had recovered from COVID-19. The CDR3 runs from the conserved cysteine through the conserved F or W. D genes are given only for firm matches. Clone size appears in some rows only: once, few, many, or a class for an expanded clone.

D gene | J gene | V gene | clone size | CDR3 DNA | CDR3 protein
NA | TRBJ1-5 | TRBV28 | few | TGTGCCAGCAGTCCCCTCAGGAATCAGCCCCAGCATTTT | CASSPLRNQPQHF
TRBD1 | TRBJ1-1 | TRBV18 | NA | TGTGCCAGCTCATCCCTGACAGGGCATAACACTGAAGCTTTCTTT | CASSSLTGHNTEAFF
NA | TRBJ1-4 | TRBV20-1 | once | TGCAGTGCTAGAGTGTACGGGGGAAATGAAAAACTGTTTTTT | CSARVYGGNEKLFF
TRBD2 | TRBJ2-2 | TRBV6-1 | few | TGTGCCAGCAGTGAAGTGGGAGGGGCGAACACCGGGGAGCTGTTTTTT | CASSEVGGANTGELFF
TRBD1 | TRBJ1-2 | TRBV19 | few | TGTGCCAGTCTCGGACAGGTTGCTAACTATGGCTACACCTTC | CASLGQVANYGYTF
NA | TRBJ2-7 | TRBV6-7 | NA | TGTGCCACCGACAATGGAGGAAACCTACGCGGGGCCTACGAGCAGTACTTC | CATDNGGNLRGAYEQYF
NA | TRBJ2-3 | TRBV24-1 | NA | TGTGCCACCAGTGATCCGAGGGGGGGGGGTGATACGCAGTATTTT | CATSDPRGGGDTQYF
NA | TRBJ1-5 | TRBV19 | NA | TGTGCCAGTAGCCCGGGGGGGGGCAATCAGCCCCAGCATTTT | CASSPGGGNQPQHF
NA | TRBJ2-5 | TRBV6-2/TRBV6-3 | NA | TGTGCCAGCAGGACCACCGGGAACCAAGAGGCCCAGTACTTC | CASRTTGNQEAQYF
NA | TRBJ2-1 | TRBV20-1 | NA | TGCAGTGCTCTCCTAACTAGGGGGAAGCCCTACAATGAGCAGTTCTTC | CSALLTRGKPYNEQFF
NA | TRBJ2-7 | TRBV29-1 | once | TGCAGCGGCGAAGTCAGGGGAAACGAGCAGTACTTC | CSGEVRGNEQYF
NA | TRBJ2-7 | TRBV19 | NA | TGTGCCAGTAGTCCACCATTTAGCTACGAGCAGTACTTC | CASSPPFSYEQYF
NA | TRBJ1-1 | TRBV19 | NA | TGTGCCAGTAGCCTGAACAGGGACCCGAACACTGAAGCTTTCTTT | CASSLNRDPNTEAFF
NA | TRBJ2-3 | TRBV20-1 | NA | TGCAGCGCCCAGGTCAGGAGCACAGATACGCAGTATTTT | CSAQVRSTDTQYF
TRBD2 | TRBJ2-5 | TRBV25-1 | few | TGTGCCAGCAGTAGGACTAGGCCTGGGGAGACCCAGTACTTC | CASSRTRPGETQYF
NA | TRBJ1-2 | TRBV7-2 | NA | TGTGCCAGCAGCAGTTATTTACAGGGTGATGGCTACACCTTC | CASSSYLQGDGYTF
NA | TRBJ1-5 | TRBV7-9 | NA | TGTGCCAGCAGCTTAAGAGGGGATCAGCCCCAGCATTTT | CASSLRGDQPQHF
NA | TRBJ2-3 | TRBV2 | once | TGTACCAGCAGCACAGATACGCAGTATTTT | CTSSTDTQYF
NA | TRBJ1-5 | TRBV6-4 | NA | TGTGCCCCCGGGAGGAGCAATCAGCCCCAGCATTTT | CAPGRSNQPQHF
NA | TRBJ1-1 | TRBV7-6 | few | TGTGCCAGCAGCTTAACAGGGATGAACACTGAAGCTTTCTTT | CASSLTGMNTEAFF
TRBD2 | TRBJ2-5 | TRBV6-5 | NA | TGTGCCAGCAGTTACTCGACGTTCTCTAGCGGGGGGCAAGAGACCCAGTACTTC | CASSYSTFSSGGQETQYF
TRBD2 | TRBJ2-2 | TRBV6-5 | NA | TGTGCCAGCAGTTACTCTATTCGCGGGAGGCCTCCAAGCACCGGGGAGCTGTTTTTT | CASSYSIRGRPPSTGELFF
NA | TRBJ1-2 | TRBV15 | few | TGTGCCACCAGCAGAGATAGGGCCCGTCGGACATACTATAACTATGGCTACACCTTC | CATSRDRARRTYYNYGYTF
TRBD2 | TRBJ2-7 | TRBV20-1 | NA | TGCAGTGCTAGCCAACTAACTAGCGGGGCCGCCGAGCAGTACTTC | CSASQLTSGAAEQYF
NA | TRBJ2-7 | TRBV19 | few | TGTGCCAGTAGTGTCCAAGGATGGAGTTCTTACGAGCAGTACTTC | CASSVQGWSSYEQYF
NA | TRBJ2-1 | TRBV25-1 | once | TGTGCCAGCAGTCTAAGCTTCGTTGAGCAGTTCTTC | CASSLSFVEQFF
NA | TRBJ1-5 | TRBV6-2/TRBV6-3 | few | TGTGCCAGCAGTTACTCGCCAGAGAATCAGCCCCAGCATTTT | CASSYSPENQPQHF
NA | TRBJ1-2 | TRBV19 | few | TGTGCCAGTAGAGACGGCCAGCAAGCGATCTATGGCTACACCTTC | CASRDGQQAIYGYTF
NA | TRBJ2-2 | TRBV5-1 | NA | TGCGCCAGCAGCGCTGGTGTTGGGAGAACGAACACCGGGGAGCTGTTTTTT | CASSAGVGRTNTGELFF
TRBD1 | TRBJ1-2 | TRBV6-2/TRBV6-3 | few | TGTGCCAGCAGACCTACAGGGGCGGCCCTATATGGCTACACCTTC | CASRPTGAALYGYTF
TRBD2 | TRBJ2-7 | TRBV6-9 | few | TGTGCCAGCAGTTATAGACTAGCGGGAACCTACGAGCAGTACTTC | CASSYRLAGTYEQYF
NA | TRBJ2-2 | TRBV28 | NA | TGTGCCAGCAGTTTACGAGGGGCCAACACCGGGGAGCTGTTTTTT | CASSLRGANTGELFF
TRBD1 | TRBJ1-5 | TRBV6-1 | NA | TGTGCCAGCACCGGACAGGGGAACTATAGCAATCAGCCCCAGCATTTT | CASTGQGNYSNQPQHF
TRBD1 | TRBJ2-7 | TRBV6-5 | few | TGTGCCAGCAGTTACCAGGGACAGGCGAGTCCCTACGAGCAGTACTTC | CASSYQGQASPYEQYF
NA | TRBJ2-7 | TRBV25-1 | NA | TGTGCCAGCAGTGACCACGGAGGCGGCTCCTACGAGCAGTACTTC | CASSDHGGGSYEQYF
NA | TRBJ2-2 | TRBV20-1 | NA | TGCAGTGCTAGAGACTTCAGGTCCATCACCGGGGAGCTGTTTTTT | CSARDFRSITGELFF
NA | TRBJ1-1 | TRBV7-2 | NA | TGTGCCAGCTCCTCTTGGGGGGGCACTGAAGCTTTCTTT | CASSSWGGTEAFF
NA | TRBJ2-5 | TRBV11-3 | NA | TGTGCCAGCAGCTTAGGTAGTTACAGGCCTACCCCAGAGACCCAGTACTTC | CASSLGSYRPTPETQYF
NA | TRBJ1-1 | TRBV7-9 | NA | TGTGCCAGCAGCCCGGGGCCCGACGAAGCTTTCTTT | CASSPGPDEAFF
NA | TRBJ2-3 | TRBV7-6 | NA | TGTGCCAGCAGCGGAGATCCGGGACGTCTCACAGATACGCAGTATTTT | CASSGDPGRLTDTQYF
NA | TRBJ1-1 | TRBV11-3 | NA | TGTGCCAGCAAGGGGGGGGGCGCCTTCTCGGACACTGAAGCTTTCTTT | CASKGGGAFSDTEAFF
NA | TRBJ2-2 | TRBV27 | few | TGTGCCAGCAGGCTGAGCTACACCGGGGAGCTGTTTTTT | CASRLSYTGELFF
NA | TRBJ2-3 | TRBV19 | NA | TGTGCCAGTAGTACAGTTAGCACAGATACGCAGTATTTT | CASSTVSTDTQYF
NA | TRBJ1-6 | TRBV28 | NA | TGTGCCAGCAACCCCCAGCTGACCGGGTTAATACCCCTCCACTTT | CASNPQLTGLIPLHF
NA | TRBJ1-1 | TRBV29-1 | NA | TGCAGCGTTGGGGAATCGAACACTGAAGCTTTCTTT | CSVGESNTEAFF
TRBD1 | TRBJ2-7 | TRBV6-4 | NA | TGTGCCAGCAGTGTAGAAAAGGGGGCGGGCGAGCAGTACTTC | CASSVEKGAGEQYF
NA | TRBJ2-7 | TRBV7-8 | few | TGTGCCAGCAGCCCCCCACGGAGGTACGGTGACGAGCAGTACTTC | CASSPPRRYGDEQYF
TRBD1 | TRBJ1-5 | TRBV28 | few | TGTGCCAGCAGTGGACAGGGTGGCAATCAGCCCCAGCATTTT | CASSGQGGNQPQHF
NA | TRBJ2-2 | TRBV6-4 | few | TGTGCCAGCAGTGAGGGCACCGGGGAGCTGTTTTTT | CASSEGTGELFF
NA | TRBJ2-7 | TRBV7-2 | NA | TGTGCCAGCAGCTTGGGGCCGGTTTCCTACGAGCAGTACTTC | CASSLGPVSYEQYF
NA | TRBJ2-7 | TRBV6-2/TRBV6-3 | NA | TGTGCCAGCAGTTTGTCTACGCGGGTGACCTACGAGCAGTACTTC | CASSLSTRVTYEQYF
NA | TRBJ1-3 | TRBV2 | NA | TGTGCCAGCAGTGACCTCAGGGGAAGAAACACCATATATTTT | CASSDLRGRNTIYF
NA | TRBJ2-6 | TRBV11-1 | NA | TGTGCCAGCAGCTCAACCAGGGGGGACGGATCGACTGGGGCCAACGTCCTGACTTTC | CASSSTRGDGSTGANVLTF